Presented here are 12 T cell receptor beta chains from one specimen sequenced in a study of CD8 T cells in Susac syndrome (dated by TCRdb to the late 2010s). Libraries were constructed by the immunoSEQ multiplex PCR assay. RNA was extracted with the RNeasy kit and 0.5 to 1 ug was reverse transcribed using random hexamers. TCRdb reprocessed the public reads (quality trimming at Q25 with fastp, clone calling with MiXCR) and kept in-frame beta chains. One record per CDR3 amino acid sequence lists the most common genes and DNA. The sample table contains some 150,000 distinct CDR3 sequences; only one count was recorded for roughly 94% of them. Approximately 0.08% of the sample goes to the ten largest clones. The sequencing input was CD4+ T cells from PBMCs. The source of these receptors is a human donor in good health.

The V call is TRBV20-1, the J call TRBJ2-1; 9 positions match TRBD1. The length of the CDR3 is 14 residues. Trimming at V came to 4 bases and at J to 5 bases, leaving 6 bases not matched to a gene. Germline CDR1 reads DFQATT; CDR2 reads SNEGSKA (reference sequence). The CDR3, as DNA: TGCAGTGCTACGGGACAGGGAATAGACAATGAGCAGTTCTTC. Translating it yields CSATGQGIDNEQFF.

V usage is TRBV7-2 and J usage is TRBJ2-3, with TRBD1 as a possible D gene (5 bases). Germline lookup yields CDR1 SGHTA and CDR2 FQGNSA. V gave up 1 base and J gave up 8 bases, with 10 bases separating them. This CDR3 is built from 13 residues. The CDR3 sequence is CASSLDGAGTQYF. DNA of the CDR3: TGTGCCAGCAGCTTAGATGGGGCTGGTACGCAGTATTTT.

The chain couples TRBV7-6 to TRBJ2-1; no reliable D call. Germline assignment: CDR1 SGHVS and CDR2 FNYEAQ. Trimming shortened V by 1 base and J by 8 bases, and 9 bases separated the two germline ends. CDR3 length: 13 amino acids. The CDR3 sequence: CASSLGRLDEQFF. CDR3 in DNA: TGTGCCAGCAGCTTAGGCCGGCTTGATGAGCAGTTCTTC.

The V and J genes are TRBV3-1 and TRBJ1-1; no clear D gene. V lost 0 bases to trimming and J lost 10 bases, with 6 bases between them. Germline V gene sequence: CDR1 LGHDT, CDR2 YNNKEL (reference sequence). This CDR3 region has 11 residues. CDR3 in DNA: TGTGCCAGCAGCCAAGAGGGCAGAGCTTTCTTT. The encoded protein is CASSQEGRAFF.

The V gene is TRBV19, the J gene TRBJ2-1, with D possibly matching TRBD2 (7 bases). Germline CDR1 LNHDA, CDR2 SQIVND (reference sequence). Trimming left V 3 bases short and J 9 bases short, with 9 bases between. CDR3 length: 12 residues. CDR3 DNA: TGTGCCAGTAGTATTAGGGGGGGTGAGCAGTTCTTC. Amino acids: CASSIRGGEQFF. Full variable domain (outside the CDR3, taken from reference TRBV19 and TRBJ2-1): DGGITQSPKYLFRKEGQNVTLSCEQNLNHDAMYWYRQDPGQGLRLIYYSQIVNDFQKGDIAEGYSVSREKKESFPLTVTSAQKNPTAFYLCASSIRGGEQFFGPGTRLTVL.

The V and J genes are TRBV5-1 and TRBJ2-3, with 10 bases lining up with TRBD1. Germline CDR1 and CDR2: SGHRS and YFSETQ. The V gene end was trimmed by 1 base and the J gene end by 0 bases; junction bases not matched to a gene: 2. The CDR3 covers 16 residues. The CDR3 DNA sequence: TGCGCCAGCAGCTTGTGGACAGGGGGGAGCACAGATACGCAGTATTTT. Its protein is CASSLWTGGSTDTQYF.

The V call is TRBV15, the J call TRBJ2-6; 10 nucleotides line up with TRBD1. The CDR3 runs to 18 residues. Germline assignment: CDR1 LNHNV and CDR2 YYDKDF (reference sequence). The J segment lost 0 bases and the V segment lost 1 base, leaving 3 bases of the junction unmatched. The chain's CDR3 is CATSRVGTGVSGANVLTF. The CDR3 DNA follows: TGTGCCACCAGCAGAGTAGGGACAGGGGTCTCTGGGGCCAACGTCCTGACTTTC. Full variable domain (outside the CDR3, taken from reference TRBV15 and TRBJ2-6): DAMVIQNPRYQVTQFGKPVTLSCSQTLNHNVMYWYQQKSSQAPKLLFHYYDKDFNNEADTPDNFQSRRPNTSFCFLDIRSPGLGDTAMYLCATSRVGTGVSGANVLTFGAGSRLTVL.

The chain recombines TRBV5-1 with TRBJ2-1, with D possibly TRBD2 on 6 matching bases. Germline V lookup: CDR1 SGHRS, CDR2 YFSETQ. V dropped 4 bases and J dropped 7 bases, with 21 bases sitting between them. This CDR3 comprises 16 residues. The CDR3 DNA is TGCGCCAGCAGCGCAAGCGCCGGGACTCCGGGTAATGAGCAGTTCTTC. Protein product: CASSASAGTPGNEQFF.

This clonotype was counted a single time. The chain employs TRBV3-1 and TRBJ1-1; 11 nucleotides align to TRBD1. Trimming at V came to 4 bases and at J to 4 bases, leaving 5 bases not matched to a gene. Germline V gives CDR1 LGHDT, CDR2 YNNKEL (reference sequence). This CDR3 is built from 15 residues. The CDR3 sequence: CASSPRGTGGTEAFF. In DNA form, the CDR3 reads TGTGCCAGCAGCCCCAGGGGGACAGGGGGCACTGAAGCTTTCTTT.

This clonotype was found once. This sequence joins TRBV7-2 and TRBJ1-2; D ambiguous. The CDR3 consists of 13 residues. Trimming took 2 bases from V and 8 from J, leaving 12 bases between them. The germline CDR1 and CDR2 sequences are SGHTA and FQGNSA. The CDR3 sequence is CASSLLGIAGYTF. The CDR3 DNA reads TGTGCCAGCAGCTTATTGGGCATCGCGGGCTACACCTTC.

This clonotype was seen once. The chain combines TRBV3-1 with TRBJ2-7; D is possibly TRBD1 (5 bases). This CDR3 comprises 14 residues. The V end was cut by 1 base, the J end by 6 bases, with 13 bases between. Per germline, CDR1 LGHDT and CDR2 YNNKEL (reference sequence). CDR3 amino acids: CASSQVGRVGEQYF. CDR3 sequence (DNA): TGTGCCAGCAGCCAAGTGGGCAGGGTTGGCGAGCAGTACTTC.

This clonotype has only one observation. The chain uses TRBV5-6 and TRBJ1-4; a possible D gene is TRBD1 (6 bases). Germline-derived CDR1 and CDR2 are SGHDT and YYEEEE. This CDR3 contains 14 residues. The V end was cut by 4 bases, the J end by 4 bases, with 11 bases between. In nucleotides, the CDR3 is TGTGCCAGCAGCCCGACAGGCTATAATGAAAAACTGTTTTTT. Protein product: CASSPTGYNEKLFF.